This T cell receptor (beta chain) was captured in a study of OX40 agonist ivuxolimab in advanced cancers. Study-wide points: CD8+ T cells were the subset that, on average, had more expanded clones than CD4+.

In regard to this clone: Its specificity is not known. Different DNA sequences within this sample yield the same CDR3.

Repertoires were generated with immunoSEQ multiplex PCR, while TCRdb's copy carries only in-frame clones and drops some. Here the sample spans approximately 90,000 clones, about 87% being singletons. The germline CDR1 and CDR2 sequences are SGHRS and YFSETQ. V lost 3 bases, J lost 1 base, and 8 bases lay in between. The CDR3 totals 15 residues. The receptor was derived from an adult with an advanced solid tumor such as melanoma, head and neck, liver or kidney cancer. The specimen was CD4+ or CD8+ T cells sorted from blood, collected in a trial of the OX40 agonist ivuxolimab. V gene TRBV5-1 combines with J gene TRBJ2-6, with D perhaps matching TRBD2 (5 bases). The CDR3 bases are TGCGCCAGCAGCTCGGCGGGTTCTGGGGCCAACGTCCTGACTTTC. Encoded protein: CASSSAGSGANVLTF.